This TCR beta chain originates from a study of T cells expressing NK-cell markers. Study at large: The study sequenced eight donors, seven HCMV-seropositive and one seronegative.

This CDR3 has 12 amino acids. Germline-derived CDR1 and CDR2 are LNHDA and SQIVND (reference sequence). The authors made TCR beta cDNA libraries by 5'RACE template switching. This switching added a universal primer site and UMIs. One entry per CDR3 protein, without DNA, is what TCRdb gives after re-calling the 5' RACE reads. Here the sample table reports 500,000 to 600,000 distinct CDR3 sequences. General study results and limits: The share of CD8+ T cells held by dominant NKG2C+ clonotypes was about 1.0-8% in six donors. These same clonotypes (in a few donors) also led the CD3+CD56-NKG2C+ fraction.

A note on this clonotype: What it binds is not known.

The sequence derives from a man younger than 35 in good health. The gene calls are TRBV19 and TRBJ2-3; the TRBD1 assignment by TCRdb is unverifiable without DNA. Sample: blood T cells: a sorted CD56 or NKG2C T cell subset, CD4+ or CD8+ T cells, or bulk PBMC T cells (not recorded which). CDR3 loop: CATQTGTDTQYF.